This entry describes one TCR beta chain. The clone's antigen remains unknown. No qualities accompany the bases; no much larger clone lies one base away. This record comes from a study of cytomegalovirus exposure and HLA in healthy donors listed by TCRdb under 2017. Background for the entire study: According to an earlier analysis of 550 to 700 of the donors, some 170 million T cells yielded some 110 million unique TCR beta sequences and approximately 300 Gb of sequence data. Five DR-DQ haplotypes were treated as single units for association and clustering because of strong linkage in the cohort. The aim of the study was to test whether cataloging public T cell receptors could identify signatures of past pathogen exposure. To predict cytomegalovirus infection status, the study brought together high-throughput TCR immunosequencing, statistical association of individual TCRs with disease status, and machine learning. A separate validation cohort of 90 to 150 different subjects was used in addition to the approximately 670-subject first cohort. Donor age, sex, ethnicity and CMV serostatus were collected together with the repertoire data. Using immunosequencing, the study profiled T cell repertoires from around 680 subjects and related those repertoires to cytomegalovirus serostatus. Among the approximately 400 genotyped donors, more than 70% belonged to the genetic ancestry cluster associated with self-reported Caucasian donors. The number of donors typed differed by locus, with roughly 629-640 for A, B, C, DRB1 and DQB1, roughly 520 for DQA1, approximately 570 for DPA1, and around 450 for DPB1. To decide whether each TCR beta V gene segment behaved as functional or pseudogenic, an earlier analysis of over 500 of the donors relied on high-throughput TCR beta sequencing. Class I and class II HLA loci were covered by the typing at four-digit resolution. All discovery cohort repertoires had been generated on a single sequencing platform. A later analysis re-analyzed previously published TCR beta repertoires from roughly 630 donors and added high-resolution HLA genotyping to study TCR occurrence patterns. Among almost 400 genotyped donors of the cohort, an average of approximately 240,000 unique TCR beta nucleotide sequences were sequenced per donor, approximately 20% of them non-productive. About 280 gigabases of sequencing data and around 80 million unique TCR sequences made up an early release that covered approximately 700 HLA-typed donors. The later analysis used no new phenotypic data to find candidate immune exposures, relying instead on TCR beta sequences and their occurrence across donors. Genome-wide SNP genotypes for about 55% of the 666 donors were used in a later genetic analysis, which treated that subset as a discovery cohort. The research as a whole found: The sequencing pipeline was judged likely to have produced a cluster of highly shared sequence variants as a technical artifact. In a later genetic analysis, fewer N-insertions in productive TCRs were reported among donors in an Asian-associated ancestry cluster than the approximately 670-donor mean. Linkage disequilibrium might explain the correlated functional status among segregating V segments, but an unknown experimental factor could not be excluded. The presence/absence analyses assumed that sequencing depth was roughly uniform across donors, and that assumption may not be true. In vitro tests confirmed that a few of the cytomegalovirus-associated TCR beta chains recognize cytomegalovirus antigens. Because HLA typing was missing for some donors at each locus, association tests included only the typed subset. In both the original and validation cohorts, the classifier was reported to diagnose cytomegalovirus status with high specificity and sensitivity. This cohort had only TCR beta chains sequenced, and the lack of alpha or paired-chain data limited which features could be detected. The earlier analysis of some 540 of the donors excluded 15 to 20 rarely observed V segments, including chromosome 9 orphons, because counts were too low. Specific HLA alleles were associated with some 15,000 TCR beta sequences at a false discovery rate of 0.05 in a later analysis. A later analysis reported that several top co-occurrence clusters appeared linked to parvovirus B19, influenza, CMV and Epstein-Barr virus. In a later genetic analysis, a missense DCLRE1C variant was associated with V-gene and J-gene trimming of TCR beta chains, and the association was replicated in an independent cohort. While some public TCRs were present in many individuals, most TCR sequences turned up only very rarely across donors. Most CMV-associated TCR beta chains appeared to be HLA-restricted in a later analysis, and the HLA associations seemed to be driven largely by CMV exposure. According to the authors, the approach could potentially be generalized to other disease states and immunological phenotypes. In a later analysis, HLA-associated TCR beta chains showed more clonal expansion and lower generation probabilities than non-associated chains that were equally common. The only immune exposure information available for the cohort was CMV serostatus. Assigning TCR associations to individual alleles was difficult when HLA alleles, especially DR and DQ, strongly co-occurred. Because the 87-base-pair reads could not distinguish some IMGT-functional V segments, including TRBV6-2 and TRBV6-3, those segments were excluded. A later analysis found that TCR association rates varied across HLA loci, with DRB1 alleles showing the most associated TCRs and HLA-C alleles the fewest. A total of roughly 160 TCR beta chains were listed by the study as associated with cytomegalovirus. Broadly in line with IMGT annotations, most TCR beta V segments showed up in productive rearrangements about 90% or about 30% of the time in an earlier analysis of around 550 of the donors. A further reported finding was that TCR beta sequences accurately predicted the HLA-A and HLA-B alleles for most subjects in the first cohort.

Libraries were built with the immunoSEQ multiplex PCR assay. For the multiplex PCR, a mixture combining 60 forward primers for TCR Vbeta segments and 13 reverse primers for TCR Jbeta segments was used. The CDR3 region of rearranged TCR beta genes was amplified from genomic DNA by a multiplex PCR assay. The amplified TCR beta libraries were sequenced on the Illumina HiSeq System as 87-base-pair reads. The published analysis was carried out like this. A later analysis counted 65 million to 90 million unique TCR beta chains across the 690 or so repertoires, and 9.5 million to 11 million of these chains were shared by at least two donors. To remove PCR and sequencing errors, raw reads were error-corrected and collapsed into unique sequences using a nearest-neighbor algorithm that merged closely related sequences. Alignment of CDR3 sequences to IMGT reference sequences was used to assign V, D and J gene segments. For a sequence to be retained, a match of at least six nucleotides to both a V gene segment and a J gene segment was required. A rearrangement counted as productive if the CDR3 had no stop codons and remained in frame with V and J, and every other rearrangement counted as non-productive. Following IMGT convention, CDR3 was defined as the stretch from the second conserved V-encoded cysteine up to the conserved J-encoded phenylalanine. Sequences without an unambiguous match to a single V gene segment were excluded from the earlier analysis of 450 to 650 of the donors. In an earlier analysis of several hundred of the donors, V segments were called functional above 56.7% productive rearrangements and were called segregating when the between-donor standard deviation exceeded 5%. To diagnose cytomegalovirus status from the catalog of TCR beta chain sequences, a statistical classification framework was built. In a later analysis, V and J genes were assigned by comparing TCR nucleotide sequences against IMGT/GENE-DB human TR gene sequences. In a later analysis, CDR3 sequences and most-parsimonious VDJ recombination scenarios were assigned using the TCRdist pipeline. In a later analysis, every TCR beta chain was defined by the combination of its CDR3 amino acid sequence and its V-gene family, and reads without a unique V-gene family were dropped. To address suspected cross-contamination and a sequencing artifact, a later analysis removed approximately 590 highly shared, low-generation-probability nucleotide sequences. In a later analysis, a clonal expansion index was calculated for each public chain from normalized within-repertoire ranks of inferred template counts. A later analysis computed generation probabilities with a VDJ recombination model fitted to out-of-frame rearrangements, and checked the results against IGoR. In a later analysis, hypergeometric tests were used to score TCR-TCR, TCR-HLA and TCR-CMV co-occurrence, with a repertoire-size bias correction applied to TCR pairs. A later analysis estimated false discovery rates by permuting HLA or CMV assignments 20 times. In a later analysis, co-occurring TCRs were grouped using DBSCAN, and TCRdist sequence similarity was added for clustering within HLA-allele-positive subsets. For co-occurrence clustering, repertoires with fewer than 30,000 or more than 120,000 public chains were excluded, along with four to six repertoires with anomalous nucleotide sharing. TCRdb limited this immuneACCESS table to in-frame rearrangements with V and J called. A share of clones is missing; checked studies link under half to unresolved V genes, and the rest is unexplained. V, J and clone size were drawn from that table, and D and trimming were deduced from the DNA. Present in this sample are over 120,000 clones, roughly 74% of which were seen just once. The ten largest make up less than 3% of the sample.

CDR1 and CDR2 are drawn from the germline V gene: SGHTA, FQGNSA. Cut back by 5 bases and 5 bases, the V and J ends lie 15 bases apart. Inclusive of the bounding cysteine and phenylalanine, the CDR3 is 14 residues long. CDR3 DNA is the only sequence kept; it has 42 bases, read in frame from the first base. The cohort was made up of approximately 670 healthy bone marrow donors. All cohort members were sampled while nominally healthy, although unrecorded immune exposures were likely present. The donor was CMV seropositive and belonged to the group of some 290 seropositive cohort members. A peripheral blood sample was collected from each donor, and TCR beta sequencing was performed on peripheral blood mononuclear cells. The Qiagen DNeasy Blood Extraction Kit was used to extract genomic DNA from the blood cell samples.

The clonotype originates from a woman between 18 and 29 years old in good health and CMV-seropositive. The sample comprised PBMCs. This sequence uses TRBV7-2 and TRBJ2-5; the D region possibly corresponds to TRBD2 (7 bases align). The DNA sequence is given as TGTGCCAGCAGCCAACCGGGGGGCGCGGAGACCCAGTACTTC. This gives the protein CASSQPGGAETQYF.